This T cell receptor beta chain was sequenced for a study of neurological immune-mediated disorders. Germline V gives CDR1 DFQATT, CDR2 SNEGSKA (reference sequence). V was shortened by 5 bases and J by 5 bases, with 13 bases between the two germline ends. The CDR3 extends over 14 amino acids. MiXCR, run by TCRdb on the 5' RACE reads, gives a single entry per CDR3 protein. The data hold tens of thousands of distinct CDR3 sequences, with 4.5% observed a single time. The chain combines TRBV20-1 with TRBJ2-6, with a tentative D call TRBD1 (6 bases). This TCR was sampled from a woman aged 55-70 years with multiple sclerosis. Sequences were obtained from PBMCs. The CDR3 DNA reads TGCAGTGCTCTACAGGGTACTAGGGCCAACGTCCTGACTTTC. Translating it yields CSALQGTRANVLTF.